What follows are 32 T cell receptor beta chains derived from one specimen sequenced in a study of identical twins. From the 5' RACE reads, TCRdb called clonotypes with MiXCR, one entry per CDR3 protein. The sample includes about 720,000 distinct CDR3 sequences, over 15% seen only once; the top ten take around 14%. This same sample was also taken into another study, of T cells expressing NK-cell markers.

Sequenced material: PBMCs. Source of these receptors: a young woman in good health.

The rearrangement links TRBV7-9 to TRBJ2-1, with 11 bases identical to TRBD2. CDR3 length: 16 amino acids. Germline-derived CDR1 and CDR2 are SEHNR and FQNEAQ (reference sequence). V trimming: 8 bases; J trimming: 7 bases; junction bases outside the gene matches: 13. CDR3 DNA sequence: TGTGCCAGCGCGAGGGTTACTAGCGGGAGTGTGAATGAGCAGTTCTTC. Encoded protein: CASARVTSGSVNEQFF.

This clonotype was seen only a few times. The J gene is TRBJ1-6, the V gene TRBV12-3 or TRBV12-4; D is uncertain. V dropped 9 bases and J dropped 9 bases, with 15 bases sitting between them. CDR3 length: 13 amino acids. CDR3 sequence (DNA): TGTGCCAGTGGGATAGGGTTAAGTTCACCCCTCCACTTT. It yields the protein CASGIGLSSPLHF.

This chain joins TRBV12-3 or TRBV12-4 and TRBJ2-1; D is uncertain. The CDR3 is made up of 11 amino acids. The V end was cut by 3 bases, the J end by 10 bases, with 7 bases between. CDR3 region: CASSFSREQFF. Here the CDR3 DNA reads TGTGCCAGCAGTTTTTCTAGGGAGCAGTTCTTC.

This chain joins TRBV13 and TRBJ2-7; D is unresolved. Looked up from germline, CDR1 is PRHDT and CDR2 is FYEKMQ (reference sequence). CDR3 length: 14 residues. V lost 4 bases, J lost 4 bases, and 14 bases lay in between. CDR3 in amino acids: CASSYPPETYEQYF. In DNA form, the CDR3 reads TGTGCCAGCAGCTACCCCCCGGAGACTTACGAGCAGTACTTC.

The DNA of the CDR3 is TGTGCCAGCAGCCCCACCCCGGTGACTCAAGAGACCCAGTACTTC. Protein sequence: CASSPTPVTQETQYF. This chain joins TRBV9 and TRBJ2-5; D is undetermined. V lost 4 bases to trimming and J lost 2 bases, with 15 bases between them. The CDR3 has 15 residues. The germline V gene encodes CDR1 SGDLS and CDR2 YYNGEE.

In its sample, this clonotype was seen a few times. The V gene is TRBV7-2, the J gene TRBJ1-3; D remains unclear. The CDR3 consists of 15 residues. The V gene lost 3 bases and the J gene lost 0 bases, with 9 bases spanning the gap. The germline CDR1 and CDR2 sequences are SGHTA and FQGNSA. The DNA of the CDR3 is TGTGCCAGCAGCTTTAACAAAAACTCTGGAAACACCATATATTTT. This sequence encodes CASSFNKNSGNTIYF.

This clonotype was detected only a few times. This rearrangement joins TRBV27 to TRBJ1-6, with TRBD1 as a possible D gene (5 bases). Germline loops: CDR1 MNHEY, CDR2 SMNVEV (reference sequence). This CDR3 spans 14 amino acids. V dropped 5 bases and J dropped 12 bases, with 17 bases sitting between them. As DNA, the CDR3 is TGTGCCAGCAGTCCTTCTGGGACCGCCGAACCCCTCCACTTT. Residues: CASSPSGTAEPLHF.

The CDR3 DNA is TGTGCCAGCAGCTTAGCGTTCCCAGATACGCAGTATTTT. The encoded protein is CASSLAFPDTQYF. This chain links TRBV11-2 with TRBJ2-3, with D hard to call. This CDR3 contains 13 residues. Germline V CDR1 and CDR2: SGHAT, FQNNGV. Trimming took 1 base from V and 4 from J, leaving 6 bases between them.

V usage is TRBV20-1 and J usage is TRBJ2-1; D is uncertain. This CDR3 is built from 14 residues. CDR1 DFQATT and CDR2 SNEGSKA come from the germline V gene (reference sequence). The V gene lost 7 bases and the J gene lost 3 bases, with 16 bases spanning the gap. The CDR3 nucleotides read TGCAGTGTCCTCTCGGGTGTCATCTACAATGAGCAGTTCTTC. Translated, it gives CSVLSGVIYNEQFF.

This clonotype has a handful of counts. The chain links TRBV5-1 to TRBJ1-2; D unresolved. Per germline, CDR1 SGHRS and CDR2 YFSETQ. The V and J ends lost 0 bases and 3 bases respectively, with 9 bases between them. The CDR3 length is 14 residues. DNA for the CDR3: TGCGCCAGCAGCTTGGTGGCATATGACTATGGCTACACCTTC. This encodes CASSLVAYDYGYTF.

This clonotype showed up many times. The rearrangement uses TRBV11-1 and TRBJ2-1, with 11 bases lining up with TRBD2. The germline V gene has CDR1 SGHAT and CDR2 FQDESV (reference sequence). The junction had 7 bases not matched to a gene; V was cut back by 8 bases and J by 4 bases. This CDR3 has 15 amino acids. The CDR3 sequence: CASSLAGGLYNEQFF. In DNA, the CDR3 is TGTGCCAGCTCCCTAGCGGGAGGATTATACAATGAGCAGTTCTTC.

This clonotype was seen only a few times. This rearrangement joins TRBV9 to TRBJ2-1, with D uncertain. CDR3 size: 13 residues. V dropped 0 bases and J dropped 9 bases, with 10 bases sitting between them. Germline V gene data show CDR1 as SGDLS and CDR2 as YYNGEE. The CDR3 reads CASSVGLVSEQFF. CDR3 in DNA: TGTGCCAGCAGCGTAGGCCTAGTGAGTGAGCAGTTCTTC.

J is TRBJ2-1 and V is TRBV30; 7 bases line up with TRBD2. V lost 4 bases to trimming and J lost 6 bases; unmatched junction nucleotides: 12. This CDR3 has 15 amino acids. CDR1 is GTSNPN and CDR2 is SVGIG in the germline V gene (reference sequence). CDR3 amino acids: CAWIRSGRGFNEQFF. The CDR3 nucleotides read TGTGCCTGGATCCGTAGCGGGCGCGGATTCAATGAGCAGTTCTTC.

This clonotype has ten or more counts. This rearrangement joins TRBV6-1 to TRBJ1-6; D gene uncertain. The CDR3 length is 16 residues. Germline loops: CDR1 MNHNS, CDR2 SASEGT. V lost 6 bases to trimming and J lost 0 bases, with 12 bases between them. Written as DNA, the CDR3 is TGTGCCAGCAGCCGGCAGCAAAGCTCCTATAATTCACCCCTCCACTTT. Its translation is CASSRQQSSYNSPLHF.

V usage is TRBV6-1 and J usage is TRBJ2-7; 7 bases fit TRBD1. This CDR3 contains 15 residues. Looked up from germline, CDR1 is MNHNS and CDR2 is SASEGT. The junction had 8 bases not matched to a gene; V was cut back by 6 bases and J by 0 bases. CDR3 region: CASRPDRANSYEQYF. In DNA, the CDR3 is TGTGCCAGCAGACCCGACAGGGCCAACTCCTACGAGCAGTACTTC.

The rearrangement links TRBV6-5 to TRBJ1-1; D is uncertain. V gave up 1 base and J gave up 3 bases, with 6 bases separating them. This CDR3 contains 13 residues. Germline CDR1 reads MNHEY; CDR2 reads SVGAGI. CDR3 coding DNA: TGTGCCAGCAGTTACTGGGGTTACACTGAAGCTTTCTTT. Translation gives CASSYWGYTEAFF.

The chain carries TRBV20-1 and TRBJ2-1, with D possibly TRBD2 on 5 matching bases. Trimming took off 0 bases at V and 3 bases at J, with 6 bases between the two ends. The CDR3 runs 13 residues. Germline V gene sequence: CDR1 DFQATT, CDR2 SNEGSKA (reference sequence). The CDR3 DNA reads TGCAGTGCTAGAGATGGACTCTACAATGAGCAGTTCTTC. Encoded protein: CSARDGLYNEQFF.

This clonotype was detected only a few times. This sequence joins TRBV9 and TRBJ2-5; 8 nucleotides agree with TRBD2. Looked up from germline, CDR1 is SGDLS and CDR2 is YYNGEE. After removal of 1 base from V and 5 bases from J, the junction contained 7 bases not matched to a gene. This CDR3 spans 15 amino acids. CDR3 amino acids: CASSVRSGSRETQYF. CDR3 sequence (DNA): TGTGCCAGCAGCGTACGAAGCGGGAGTCGGGAGACCCAGTACTTC.

The chain is built from TRBV20-1 and TRBJ1-1; D might be TRBD1 (6 bases). CDR3 length equals 16 residues. Trimming removed 2 bases from V and 0 bases from J, with 16 bases in between. Germline V gene data show CDR1 as DFQATT and CDR2 as SNEGSKA (reference sequence). CDR3 amino acids: CSARRTAGSMNTEAFF. CDR3 sequence (DNA): TGCAGTGCTAGAAGGACAGCCGGATCCATGAACACTGAAGCTTTCTTT.

This clonotype appeared a few times. This chain links TRBV20-1 with TRBJ2-1; 13 nucleotides line up with TRBD2. In germline, CDR1 is DFQATT, CDR2 SNEGSKA (reference sequence). The CDR3 consists of 18 residues. Losses at the gene ends were 6 bases for V and 0 bases for J; bases not matched to a gene: 11. CDR3 nucleotide sequence: TGCAGTGCCCCTAGTTTACTAGCGGGAGGGAGCTCCTACAATGAGCAGTTCTTC. Its translation is CSAPSLLAGGSSYNEQFF.

The table lists this clonotype with a few counts. The rearrangement joins TRBV5-4 to TRBJ1-1; 8 bases fit TRBD1. The CDR3 extends over 17 amino acids. Germline values: CDR1 SGHNT, CDR2 YYREEE (reference sequence). The trim removed 4 bases at V and 5 bases at J, leaving 16 bases unmatched. CDR3 amino acids: CASSLHPGQGEKTEAFF. The DNA for the CDR3 is TGTGCCAGCAGCCTCCACCCCGGACAGGGTGAGAAAACTGAAGCTTTCTTT.

At least ten counts were recorded for this clonotype. CDR3 sequence: CSARVPGRYEQYF. The CDR3 DNA reads as TGCAGTGCTAGAGTTCCAGGCCGCTACGAGCAGTACTTC. The chain uses TRBV20-1 and TRBJ2-7; D gene uncertain. The CDR3 is 13 amino acids. Germline CDR1 and CDR2: DFQATT and SNEGSKA (reference sequence). Trimming left V 1 base short and J 3 bases short, with 10 bases between.

This clonotype turned up a few times. This sequence joins TRBV20-1 and TRBJ2-3; the match to TRBD2 covers 8 bases. V lost 1 base, J lost 0 bases, and 18 bases stayed unmatched. Germline CDR1 DFQATT, CDR2 SNEGSKA (reference sequence). The CDR3 contains 20 residues. The CDR3 loop is CSARAAGRGARDVSTDTQYF. CDR3 DNA: TGCAGTGCTAGAGCCGCCGGGCGGGGGGCCCGGGATGTAAGCACAGATACGCAGTATTTT.

This clonotype turned up a few times. The chain couples TRBV5-1 to TRBJ2-1, with 14 bases matching TRBD2. This CDR3 comprises 16 residues. The J segment lost 7 bases and the V segment lost 4 bases, leaving 7 bases of the junction unmatched. CDR1 SGHRS and CDR2 YFSETQ come from the germline V gene. The CDR3 spells CASSGLGTSGGNEQFF. Written as DNA, the CDR3 is TGCGCCAGCAGCGGCCTCGGGACTAGCGGGGGTAATGAGCAGTTCTTC.

Only a few counts were recorded for this clonotype. Written as DNA, the CDR3 is TGTGCCAGCAGCTTAATTCACCCGAGCTCCTACAATGAGCAGTTCTTC. The encoded protein is CASSLIHPSSYNEQFF. The chain employs TRBV5-4 and TRBJ2-1, with D hard to call. V was trimmed by 2 bases and J by 0 bases, leaving 12 bases between them. This CDR3 has 16 residues. Germline V gives CDR1 SGHNT, CDR2 YYREEE (reference sequence).

This sequence joins TRBV29-1 and TRBJ1-2; no definite D call. The CDR3 contains 10 residues. Germline values: CDR1 SQVTM, CDR2 ANQGSEA. With 5 bases removed from V and 1 base from J, the gap between germline ends came to 2 bases. CDR3 protein: CSVYNYGYTF. CDR3 DNA sequence: TGCAGCGTTTATAACTATGGCTACACCTTC.

This clonotype was observed a handful of times. This chain joins TRBV6-1 and TRBJ1-2; perhaps TRBD1 as D (5 bases). The V and J ends lost 6 bases and 4 bases respectively, with 12 bases between them. Per germline, CDR1 MNHNS and CDR2 SASEGT. The CDR3 loop spans 13 amino acids. The CDR3 DNA is TGTGCCAGCAGAGGGGAGAACCGCTATGGCTACACCTTC. Protein product: CASRGENRYGYTF.

The rearrangement joins TRBV2 to TRBJ2-7; D may be TRBD2 (5 bases). Germline V gives CDR1 SNHLY, CDR2 FYNNEI. This CDR3 is 14 amino acids long. V lost 7 bases, J lost 2 bases, and 15 bases lay in between. Written as DNA, the CDR3 is TGTGCCAGCAAATGGACTCTAGTCACCTACGAGCAGTACTTC. It is translated as CASKWTLVTYEQYF. The whole variable domain, filled in from reference TRBV2 and TRBJ2-7, reads EPEVTQTPSHQVTQMGQEVILRCVPISNHLYFYWYRQILGQKVEFLVSFYNNEISEKSEIFDDQFSVERPDGSNFTLKIRSTKLEDSAMYFCASKWTLVTYEQYFGPGTRLTVT.

This clonotype appeared a few times. V is TRBV20-1 and J is TRBJ2-4; TRBD2 agrees at 7 bases. CDR3 length: 15 residues. The germline V gene encodes CDR1 DFQATT and CDR2 SNEGSKA (reference sequence). V was pared by 6 bases and J by 6 bases, with 14 bases of the junction left unmatched. Here the CDR3 reads CSAARGRQRGNIQYF. CDR3 in DNA: TGCAGTGCGGCGAGGGGCCGGCAGCGGGGAAACATTCAGTACTTC.

The DNA for the CDR3 is TGCGCCAGCAGCGACCCAACGGAGTACGAGCAGTACTTC. Residues: CASSDPTEYEQYF. The J gene is TRBJ2-7, the V gene TRBV5-1, with no clear D. Looked up from germline, CDR1 is SGHRS and CDR2 is YFSETQ. The V gene lost 4 bases and the J gene lost 4 bases, with 12 bases spanning the gap. CDR3 length equals 13 residues.

The chain is built from TRBV4-3 and TRBJ2-1; D is perhaps TRBD2 (7 bases). The CDR3 loop spans 16 amino acids. The germline gives CDR1 LGHNA, CDR2 YSLEER. V gave up 0 bases and J gave up 3 bases, with 12 bases separating them. The CDR3 DNA sequence: TGCGCCAGCAGCCAAGAGGGGGCTAGCGGCTACAATGAGCAGTTCTTC. Translation: CASSQEGASGYNEQFF.

This clonotype was detected only a few times. The chain has TRBV12-3 or TRBV12-4 and TRBJ2-2; D might be TRBD2 (7 bases). Trimming cost V 7 bases and J 3 bases, with 15 bases left between them. The CDR3 has 15 amino acids. The CDR3 nucleotides are TGTGCCAGCACCTGGCGGGGGCGCGACACCGGGGAGCTGTTTTTT. It yields the protein CASTWRGRDTGELFF.